This TCR beta chain originates from a study of T cells in Graves' hyperthyroidism and ophthalmopathy. This clonotype occurred many times. The TCR beta CDR3 regions underwent amplification using RNA transcripts as the source. A first-round RT-PCR of the TCR CDR3 used the HTBI primer set. A single record per CDR3 protein comes from TCRdb applying MiXCR to the multiplex PCR reads. This sample has hundreds of thousands of distinct CDR3 sequences, with roughly 15% found just once. The CDR3 totals 18 residues. The J segment lost 4 bases and the V segment lost 4 bases, leaving 13 bases of the junction unmatched. Per germline, CDR1 KGHDR and CDR2 SFDVKD. Clinicians diagnosed patients from clinical symptoms, serum thyroxine and TRAb, thyroid ultrasound and orbital computed tomography.

Sequencing was done on a sample of blood. This receptor was taken from a woman between 50 and 59 years old with Graves' ophthalmopathy. This chain joins TRBV24-1 and TRBJ2-3; 10 bases match TRBD2. The CDR3 region is CATSETYRTSGFADTQYF. CDR3 nucleotide sequence: TGTGCCACCAGTGAAACTTATCGGACTAGCGGTTTCGCAGATACGCAGTATTTT.